This record covers a single T cell receptor (beta chain). This entry belongs to a study of radiation and T cells in renal cell carcinoma. CDR1 and CDR2 from the germline V gene are MNHEY and SMNVEV (reference sequence). Trimming took 11 bases from V and 3 from J, leaving 14 bases between them. The CDR3 extends over 13 amino acids. Method: immunoSEQ multiplex PCR; TCRdb's copy keeps in-frame clones and lacks some. The repertoire holds 100,000 to 150,000 clones, with about 81% as singletons. Time point specified: blood 2 weeks post-SBRT. Indicated treatment: 15 Gy SBRT to primary tumor, nephrectomy 4 weeks later.

Sequenced here: blood, sampled from a patient whose treatment included radiotherapy and nephrectomy. V usage is TRBV27 and J usage is TRBJ2-1, with D perhaps TRBD1 or TRBD2 (5 bases each). The receptor was isolated from a man aged 45 to 65 with renal cell carcinoma. The CDR3 here is CASRGALYNEQFF. The CDR3 DNA follows: TGTGCCTCCCGAGGGGCTCTCTACAATGAGCAGTTCTTC.